The source of this T cell receptor (beta chain) is a study of CD8 T cells in ankylosing spondylitis. The CDR3 length is 14 residues. CDR1 is LGHNA, CDR2 YNFKEQ, per germline. V shed 1 base and J 6 bases; nucleotides not matched to a gene: 3. Using quantitative 5'-RACE with molecular barcodes, the authors made TCR beta libraries. TCRdb reprocessed the 5' RACE reads with MiXCR, giving one entry per CDR3 protein. The sample includes about 480,000 distinct CDR3 sequences, 17% of them seen just once. General study findings and limits: Ankylosing spondylitis blood appeared to carry a characteristic TCR beta motif of several highly homologous variants. Researchers reportedly found disease-linked clones significantly enriched in matched ankylosing spondylitis synovial fluid.

This clonotype was seen repeatedly, ten times or more. Antigen unknown. The sequenced material came from blood, either unsorted or a sorted T cell fraction (not recorded which). This TCR was recovered from a male donor with ankylosing spondylitis. The chain has TRBV4-2 and TRBJ1-5, with 7 nucleotides matching TRBD1. In DNA form, the CDR3 reads TGTGCCAGCAGCCAAGTAACAGGGGTTCAGCCCCAGCATTTT. Translating gives CASSQVTGVQPQHF.